This T cell receptor (beta chain) was observed in a study of early T cells in non-severe SARS-CoV-2 infection. Across the whole study: Bulk RNA taken from unsorted whole blood was sequenced, leaving chains unpaired. Points from the study as a whole: VDJdb-based matching was biased toward anti-spike CD8 responses and missed private and CD4 specificities.

This clonotype was found a few times. Its matching antigen is unknown. The TCR library protocol was used to attach unique molecular identifiers. These identifiers were attached to individual cDNA molecules. TCRdb re-called the 5' RACE reads through MiXCR, storing one row per CDR3 protein. This sample has about 64,000 distinct CDR3 sequences, with roughly 12% found just once. The CDR3 sequence is 14 residues long. Looked up from germline, CDR1 is ENHRY and CDR2 is SYGVKD. V lost 10 bases and J lost 2; bases outside the gene matches: 11. The sample in question was whole blood, obtained at baseline. This chain links TRBV10-3 with TRBJ2-7; TRBD2 agrees at 7 bases. This TCR came from an adult who was a healthcare worker with PCR-confirmed SARS-CoV-2 infection or an uninfected control (not recorded which). The CDR3 loop is CASKSGTTAYEQYF. The CDR3 nucleotides read TGTGCCAGTAAATCCGGGACTACGGCCTACGAGCAGTACTTC.